The 12 T cell receptor beta chains below come from one sample, sequenced in a study of blood T cell repertoires in COVID-19. The protocol was immunoSEQ multiplex PCR, while the TCRdb copy is restricted to in-frame clones and leaves out a portion. Here the sample spans roughly 280,000 clones, approximately 86% being singletons. Input material: peripheral blood. Every receptor here comes from a woman aged 60-70 years with COVID-19, enrolled during active disease.

The table lists this clone with a count of one. The genes are TRBV6-5 and TRBJ2-3, with D maybe TRBD2 (5 bases). Trimming cost V 8 bases and J 0 bases, with 12 bases left between them. Per the germline V gene, CDR1 is MNHEY and CDR2 is SVGAGI. CDR3 length: 14 residues. Written as DNA, the CDR3 is TGTGCCAGCCGGCTAGCCTCTAGCACAGATACGCAGTATTTT. It translates to CASRLASSTDTQYF.

The V gene is TRBV23-1, the J gene TRBJ1-5; 7 bases fit TRBD1. TRBV23-1 is labeled an ORF, and its function is uncertain. With 4 bases clipped from V and 5 bases from J, the junction kept 5 bases outside the gene matches. This CDR3 is 14 amino acids long. DNA of the CDR3: TGCGCCAGCAGTCCCCGGGACAGATATCAGCCCCAGCATTTT. Residues: CASSPRDRYQPQHF.

This chain links TRBV10-3 with TRBJ2-7, with 9 bases identical to TRBD2. V shed 3 bases, J shed 7 bases, and the junction held 7 bases outside the gene matches. The germline gives CDR1 ENHRY, CDR2 SYGVKD. The CDR3 consists of 14 residues. CDR3 DNA: TGTGCCATCAGTGACGGGGGACTAGCTTATGAGCAGTACTTC. Encoded protein: CAISDGGLAYEQYF.

The gene calls are TRBV27 and TRBJ2-2; D is unresolved. Germline CDR1 and CDR2: MNHEY and SMNVEV (reference sequence). CDR3 length: 18 amino acids. Trimming cost V 0 bases and J 0 bases, with 14 bases left between them. This CDR3 reads CASSLSPPAPANTGELFF. The CDR3 DNA sequence: TGTGCCAGCAGTTTATCACCCCCCGCTCCAGCGAACACCGGGGAGCTGTTTTTT.

The chain joins TRBV5-1 to TRBJ2-5, with D possibly TRBD2 on 5 matching bases. The ends were cut back, 0 bases at V and 1 base at J, with 16 bases in the middle. Germline V gene lookup returns CDR1 SGHRS and CDR2 YFSETQ. The CDR3 length is 17 residues. DNA for the CDR3: TGCGCCAGCAGCTTGGGAGGGCTCAGACGAGTCCAAGAGACCCAGTACTTC. The encoded protein is CASSLGGLRRVQETQYF.

The CDR3 is CASSVAGAVQPQHF. The CDR3 nucleotides read TGTGCCAGTAGTGTGGCAGGGGCCGTGCAGCCCCAGCATTTT. The chain links TRBV19 to TRBJ1-5; possibly TRBD1 for D (6 bases). The CDR3 has 14 amino acids. Trimming took 5 bases from V and 7 from J, leaving 15 bases between them. Per the germline V gene, CDR1 is LNHDA and CDR2 is SQIVND (reference sequence). Together with reference TRBV19 and TRBJ1-5, the CDR3 gives the full variable domain: DGGITQSPKYLFRKEGQNVTLSCEQNLNHDAMYWYRQDPGQGLRLIYYSQIVNDFQKGDIAEGYSVSREKKESFPLTVTSAQKNPTAFYLCASSVAGAVQPQHFGDGTRLSIL.

The rearrangement uses TRBV28 and TRBJ1-6; 8 bases are a match to TRBD1. The CDR3 runs to 14 residues. J lost 9 bases, V lost 3 bases, and 4 bases had no gene match. In germline, CDR1 is MDHEN, CDR2 SYDVKM. DNA of the CDR3: TGTGCCAGCAGTTTGACAGGGGCTGGTTCACCCCTCCACTTT. It encodes CASSLTGAGSPLHF.

This chain uses TRBV5-1 with TRBJ2-5; D possibly corresponds to TRBD2 (5 bases). Germline assignment: CDR1 SGHRS and CDR2 YFSETQ. This CDR3 is 12 amino acids long. V gave up 4 bases and J gave up 2 bases, with 6 bases separating them. CDR3 sequence (DNA): TGCGCCAGCAGCCGCGGGCAAGAGACCCAGTACTTC. Residues: CASSRGQETQYF.

This chain uses TRBV9 with TRBJ1-1; D unclear. Trimming left V 4 bases short and J 4 bases short, with 14 bases between. The CDR3 is made up of 14 amino acids. Germline assignment: CDR1 SGDLS and CDR2 YYNGEE. The CDR3 coding sequence is TGTGCCAGCAGCCCCATTATGGCTGGCACTGAAGCTTTCTTT. Its translation is CASSPIMAGTEAFF.

This clone was picked up a small number of times. V usage is TRBV30 and J usage is TRBJ1-2; weak D call: TRBD1 (6 bases). The length of the CDR3 is 15 residues. Germline values: CDR1 GTSNPN, CDR2 SVGIG (reference sequence). Deletions cut 2 bases from V and 4 bases from J, with 17 bases between. The CDR3 region is CAWSLRDTGIYGYTF. CDR3 bases: TGTGCCTGGAGTCTCCGGGACACTGGAATCTATGGCTACACCTTC.

The genes are TRBV27 and TRBJ1-3; 9 positions agree with TRBD1. V dropped 6 bases and J dropped 2; count of bases not matched to a gene: 5. The CDR3 consists of 15 residues. The V gene's germline CDR1 is MNHEY and CDR2 SMNVEV (reference sequence). This chain's CDR3 is CASRGTGWAGNTIYF. Here the CDR3 DNA reads TGTGCCAGCAGAGGGACAGGGTGGGCTGGAAACACCATATATTTT.

This chain connects TRBV10-2 to TRBJ1-5; no firm D call. Trimming took off 0 bases at V and 7 bases at J, with 13 bases between the two ends. Germline V gives CDR1 WSHSY, CDR2 SAAADI. This CDR3 spans 15 amino acids. CDR3 bases: TGCGCCAGCAGTGAGTCACATCCGCGGAGCCAGCCCCAGCATTTT. Translation: CASSESHPRSQPQHF.